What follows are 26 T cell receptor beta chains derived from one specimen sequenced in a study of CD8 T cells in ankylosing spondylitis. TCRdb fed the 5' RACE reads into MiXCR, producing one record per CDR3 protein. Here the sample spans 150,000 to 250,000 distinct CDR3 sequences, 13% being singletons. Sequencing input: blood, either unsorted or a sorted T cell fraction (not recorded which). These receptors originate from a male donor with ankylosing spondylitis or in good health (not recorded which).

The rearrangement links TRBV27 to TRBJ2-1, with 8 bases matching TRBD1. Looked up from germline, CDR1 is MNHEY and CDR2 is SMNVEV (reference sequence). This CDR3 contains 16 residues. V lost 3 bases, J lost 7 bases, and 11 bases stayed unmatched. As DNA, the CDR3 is TGTGCCAGCAGTTTTAGGATCGGGCAGGGGGCGAATGAGCAGTTCTTC. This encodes CASSFRIGQGANEQFF.

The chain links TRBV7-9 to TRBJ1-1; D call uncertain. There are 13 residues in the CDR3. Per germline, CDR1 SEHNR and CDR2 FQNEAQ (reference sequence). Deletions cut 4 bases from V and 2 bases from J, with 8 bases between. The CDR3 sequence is CASSSPENTEAFF. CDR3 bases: TGTGCCAGCAGCTCCCCAGAAAACACTGAAGCTTTCTTT. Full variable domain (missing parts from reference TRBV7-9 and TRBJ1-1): DTGVSQNPRHKITKRGQNVTFRCDPISEHNRLYWYRQTLGQGPEFLTYFQNEAQLEKSRLLSDRFSAERPKGSFSTLEIQRTEQGDSAMYLCASSSPENTEAFFGQGTRLTVV.

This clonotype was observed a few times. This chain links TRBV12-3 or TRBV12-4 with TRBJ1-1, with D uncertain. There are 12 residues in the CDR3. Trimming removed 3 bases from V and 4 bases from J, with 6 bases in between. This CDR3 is CASSFSITEAFF. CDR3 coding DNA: TGTGCCAGCAGTTTTTCGATCACTGAAGCTTTCTTT.

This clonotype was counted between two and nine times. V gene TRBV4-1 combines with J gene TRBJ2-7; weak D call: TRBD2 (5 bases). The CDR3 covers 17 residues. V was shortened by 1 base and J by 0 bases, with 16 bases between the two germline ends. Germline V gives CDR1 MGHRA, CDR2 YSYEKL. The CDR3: CASSQGAPGFLSYEQYF. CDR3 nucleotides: TGCGCCAGCAGCCAAGGGGCTCCGGGGTTCCTCTCCTACGAGCAGTACTTC.

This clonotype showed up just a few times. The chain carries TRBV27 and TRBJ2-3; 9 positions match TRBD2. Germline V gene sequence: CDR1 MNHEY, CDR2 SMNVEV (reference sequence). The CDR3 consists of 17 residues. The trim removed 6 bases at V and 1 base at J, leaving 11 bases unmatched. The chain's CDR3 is CASSSIAGVRGTDTQYF. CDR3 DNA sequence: TGTGCCAGCAGCTCCATAGCGGGAGTCAGGGGCACAGATACGCAGTATTTT.

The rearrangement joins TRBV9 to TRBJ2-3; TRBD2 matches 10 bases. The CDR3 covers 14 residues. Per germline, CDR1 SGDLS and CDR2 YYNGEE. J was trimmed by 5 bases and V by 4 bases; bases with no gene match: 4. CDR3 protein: CASSFGTSVDTQYF. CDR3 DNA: TGTGCCAGCAGCTTCGGGACTAGCGTAGATACGCAGTATTTT.

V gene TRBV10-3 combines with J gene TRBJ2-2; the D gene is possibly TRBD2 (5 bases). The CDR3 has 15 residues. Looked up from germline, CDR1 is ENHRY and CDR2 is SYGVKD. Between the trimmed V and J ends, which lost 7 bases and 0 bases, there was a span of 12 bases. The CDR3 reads CAIKLAEANTGELFF. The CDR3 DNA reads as TGTGCCATCAAACTGGCGGAGGCGAACACCGGGGAGCTGTTTTTT.

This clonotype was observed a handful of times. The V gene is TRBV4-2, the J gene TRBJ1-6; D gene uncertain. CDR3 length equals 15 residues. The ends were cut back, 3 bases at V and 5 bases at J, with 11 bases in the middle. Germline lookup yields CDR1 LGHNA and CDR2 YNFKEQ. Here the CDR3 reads CASSQEQSNNSPLHF. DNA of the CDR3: TGTGCCAGCAGCCAGGAGCAGTCAAATAATTCACCCCTCCACTTT.

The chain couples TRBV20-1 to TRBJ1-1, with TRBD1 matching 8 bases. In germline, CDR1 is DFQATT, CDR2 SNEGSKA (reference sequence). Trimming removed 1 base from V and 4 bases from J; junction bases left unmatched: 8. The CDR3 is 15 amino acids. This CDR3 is CSARVLQGGSTEAFF. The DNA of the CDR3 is TGCAGTGCTAGAGTATTACAGGGGGGGAGCACTGAAGCTTTCTTT.

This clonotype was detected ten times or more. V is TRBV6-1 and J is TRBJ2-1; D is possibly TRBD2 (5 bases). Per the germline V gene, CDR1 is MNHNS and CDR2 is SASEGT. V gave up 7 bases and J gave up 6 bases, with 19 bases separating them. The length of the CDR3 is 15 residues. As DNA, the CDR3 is TGTGCCAGCACTAGCACCAGCCCGAGAGCCAATGAGCAGTTCTTC. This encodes CASTSTSPRANEQFF.

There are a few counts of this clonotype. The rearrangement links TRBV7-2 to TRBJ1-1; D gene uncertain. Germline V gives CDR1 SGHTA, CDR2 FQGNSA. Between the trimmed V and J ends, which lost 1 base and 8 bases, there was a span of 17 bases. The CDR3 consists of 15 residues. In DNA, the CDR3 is TGTGCCAGCAGCTTAGAATACGTTACCTCCCGCGAAGCTTTCTTT. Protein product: CASSLEYVTSREAFF.

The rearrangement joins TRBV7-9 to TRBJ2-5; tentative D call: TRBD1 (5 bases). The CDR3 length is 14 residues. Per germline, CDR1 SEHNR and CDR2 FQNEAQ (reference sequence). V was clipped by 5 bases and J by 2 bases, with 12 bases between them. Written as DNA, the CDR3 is TGTGCCAGCAGCCCCAGACAGTTTCAAGAGACCCAGTACTTC. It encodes CASSPRQFQETQYF.

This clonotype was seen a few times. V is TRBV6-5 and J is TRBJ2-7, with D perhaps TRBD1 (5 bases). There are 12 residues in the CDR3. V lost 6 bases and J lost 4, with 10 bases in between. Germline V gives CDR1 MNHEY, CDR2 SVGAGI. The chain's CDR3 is CASRSDTYEQYF. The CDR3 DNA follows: TGTGCCAGCAGATCGGACACTTACGAGCAGTACTTC.

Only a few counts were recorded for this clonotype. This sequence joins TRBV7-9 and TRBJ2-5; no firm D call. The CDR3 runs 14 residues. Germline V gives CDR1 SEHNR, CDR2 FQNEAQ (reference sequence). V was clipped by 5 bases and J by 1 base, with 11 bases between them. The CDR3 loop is CASSIQSLQETQYF. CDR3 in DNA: TGTGCCAGCAGCATACAGAGTCTCCAAGAGACCCAGTACTTC.

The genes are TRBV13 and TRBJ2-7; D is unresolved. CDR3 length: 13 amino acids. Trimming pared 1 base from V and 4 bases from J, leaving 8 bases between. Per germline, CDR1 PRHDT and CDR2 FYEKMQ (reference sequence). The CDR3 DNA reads TGTGCCAGCAGCTTAGTGGCCGATTACGAGCAGTACTTC. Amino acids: CASSLVADYEQYF.

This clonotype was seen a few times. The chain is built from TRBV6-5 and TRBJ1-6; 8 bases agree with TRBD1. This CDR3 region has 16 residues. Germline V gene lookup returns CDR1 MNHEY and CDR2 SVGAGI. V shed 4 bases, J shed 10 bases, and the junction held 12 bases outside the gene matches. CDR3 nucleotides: TGTGCCAGCAGTTCGACGGAGGGACAGGTTGGGTCACCCCTCCACTTT. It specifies CASSSTEGQVGSPLHF.

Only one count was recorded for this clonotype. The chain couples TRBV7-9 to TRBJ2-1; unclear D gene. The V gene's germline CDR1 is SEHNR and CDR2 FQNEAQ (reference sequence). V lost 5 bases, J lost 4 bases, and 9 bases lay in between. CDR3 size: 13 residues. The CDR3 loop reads CASSPRIYNEQFF. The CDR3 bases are TGTGCCAGCAGCCCCAGGATATACAATGAGCAGTTCTTC.

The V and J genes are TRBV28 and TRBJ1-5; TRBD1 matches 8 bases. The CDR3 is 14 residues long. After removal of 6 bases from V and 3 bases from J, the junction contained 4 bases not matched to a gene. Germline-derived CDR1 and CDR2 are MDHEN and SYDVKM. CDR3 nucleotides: TGTGCCAGCAGGGGACAGGCTTTCAATCAGCCCCAGCATTTT. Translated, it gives CASRGQAFNQPQHF.

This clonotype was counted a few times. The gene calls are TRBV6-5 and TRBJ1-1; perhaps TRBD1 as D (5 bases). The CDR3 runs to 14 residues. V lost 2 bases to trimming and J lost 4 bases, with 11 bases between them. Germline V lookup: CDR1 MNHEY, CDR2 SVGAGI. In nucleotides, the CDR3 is TGTGCCAGCAGTTACGGCGTGACAGCCACTGAAGCTTTCTTT. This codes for CASSYGVTATEAFF.

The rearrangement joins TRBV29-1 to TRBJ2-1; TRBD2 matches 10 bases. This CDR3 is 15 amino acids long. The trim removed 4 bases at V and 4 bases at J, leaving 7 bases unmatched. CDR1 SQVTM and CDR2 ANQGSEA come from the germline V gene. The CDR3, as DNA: TGCAGCGTTGCGGGAGGACTAGCGGTATACAATGAGCAGTTCTTC. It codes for CSVAGGLAVYNEQFF.

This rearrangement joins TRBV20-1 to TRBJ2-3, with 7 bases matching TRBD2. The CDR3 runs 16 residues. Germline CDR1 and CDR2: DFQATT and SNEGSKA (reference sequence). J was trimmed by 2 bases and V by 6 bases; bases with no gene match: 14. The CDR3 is CSAQYERGLPTDTQYF. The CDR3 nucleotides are TGCAGTGCACAATATGAGAGGGGACTACCCACAGATACGCAGTATTTT.

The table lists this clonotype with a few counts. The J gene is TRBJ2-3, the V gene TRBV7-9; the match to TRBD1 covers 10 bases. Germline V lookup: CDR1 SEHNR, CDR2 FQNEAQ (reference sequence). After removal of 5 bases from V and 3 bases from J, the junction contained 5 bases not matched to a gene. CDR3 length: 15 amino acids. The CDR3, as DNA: TGTGCCAGCAGCCTGACAGGGGGCAGGACAGATACGCAGTATTTT. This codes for CASSLTGGRTDTQYF.

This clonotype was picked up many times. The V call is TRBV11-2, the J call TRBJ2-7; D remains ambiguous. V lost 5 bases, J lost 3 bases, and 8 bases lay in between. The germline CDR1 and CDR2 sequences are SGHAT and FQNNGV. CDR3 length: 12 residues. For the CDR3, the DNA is TGTGCCAGCAGCGGTAACAACTACGAGCAGTACTTC. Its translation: CASSGNNYEQYF.

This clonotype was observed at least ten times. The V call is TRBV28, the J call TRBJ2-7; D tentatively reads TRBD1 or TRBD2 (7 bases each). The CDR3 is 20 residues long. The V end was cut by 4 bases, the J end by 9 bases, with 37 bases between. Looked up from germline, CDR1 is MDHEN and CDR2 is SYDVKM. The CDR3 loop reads CASSYPRGREMKTNLRAQYF. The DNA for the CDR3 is TGTGCCAGCAGTTACCCGAGGGGGCGGGAGATGAAGACCAACCTACGAGCGCAGTACTTC.

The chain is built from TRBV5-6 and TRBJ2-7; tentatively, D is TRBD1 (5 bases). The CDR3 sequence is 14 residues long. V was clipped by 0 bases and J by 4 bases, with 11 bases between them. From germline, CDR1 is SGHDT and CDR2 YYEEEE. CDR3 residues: CASSLAAGSYEQYF. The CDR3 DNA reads TGTGCCAGCAGCTTGGCAGCAGGGTCGTACGAGCAGTACTTC.

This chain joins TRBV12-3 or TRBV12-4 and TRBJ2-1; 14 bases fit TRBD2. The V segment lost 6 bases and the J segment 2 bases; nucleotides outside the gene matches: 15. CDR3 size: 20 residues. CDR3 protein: CASSRLGLAGGPRTYNEQFF. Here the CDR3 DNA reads TGTGCCAGCAGCCGACTTGGACTAGCGGGAGGCCCTCGGACCTACAATGAGCAGTTCTTC.